The 10 T cell receptor beta chains reported below all come from one sample, sequenced in a study of cytomegalovirus exposure and HLA in healthy donors. The PCR had 60 Vbeta and 13 Jbeta primers. The data were produced by immunoSEQ multiplex PCR, yet TCRdb's version contains in-frame clones alone and is incomplete. This sample has approximately 150,000 clones, with about 68% found just once. The sequencing sample was made of PBMCs. These receptor sequences come from a female donor in good health and CMV-seronegative.

This clone was counted once. This chain connects TRBV18 to TRBJ2-7, with D tentatively TRBD1 (5 bases). This CDR3 region has 13 residues. Trimming pared 5 bases from V and 5 bases from J, leaving 13 bases between. Germline CDR1 KGHSH, CDR2 LQKENI. The CDR3: CASSGPSGNEQYF. CDR3 sequence (DNA): TGTGCCAGCTCAGGGCCCTCAGGGAACGAGCAGTACTTC.

The chain links TRBV6-1 to TRBJ1-1; D is perhaps TRBD1 (6 bases). Trimming took 11 bases from V and 2 from J, leaving 15 bases between them. CDR3 length: 13 amino acids. The germline V gene encodes CDR1 MNHNS and CDR2 SASEGT. DNA of the CDR3: TGTGCCGGTAGAAGGGGGTCCAACACTGAAGCTTTCTTT. Its translation: CAGRRGSNTEAFF.

V is TRBV5-1 and J is TRBJ1-2; D remains unclear. Germline loops: CDR1 SGHRS, CDR2 YFSETQ. The CDR3 covers 15 residues. The V end was cut by 4 bases, the J end by 8 bases, with 21 bases between. The CDR3 protein is CASSPVSGSRYGYTF. DNA of the CDR3: TGCGCCAGCAGCCCGGTTTCAGGCAGCCGGTACGGCTACACCTTC.

V gene TRBV27 combines with J gene TRBJ2-3; possible D gene TRBD1, 6 bases. CDR1 is MNHEY and CDR2 is SMNVEV in the germline V gene (reference sequence). This CDR3 comprises 15 residues. V lost 6 bases and J lost 3, with 16 bases in between. The CDR3 DNA reads TGTGCCAGCAGGGGACGAACAGGGATAACAGATACGCAGTATTTT. Translating it yields CASRGRTGITDTQYF.

V and J are TRBV28 and TRBJ1-5, with TRBD1 identical over 9 bases. The ends lost 5 bases at V and 6 bases at J; junction bases unmatched: 5. CDR3 length equals 14 residues. Germline V gives CDR1 MDHEN, CDR2 SYDVKM. The chain's CDR3 is CASSRGQGGQPQHF. The DNA of the CDR3 is TGTGCCAGCAGTCGGGGACAGGGAGGTCAGCCCCAGCATTTT.

V gene TRBV28 combines with J gene TRBJ2-7, with D unclear. Trimming took 5 bases from V and 5 from J, leaving 16 bases between them. The CDR3 length is 14 residues. Germline CDR1 reads MDHEN; CDR2 reads SYDVKM. Here the CDR3 reads CASSIPARVHEQYF. CDR3 coding DNA: TGTGCCAGCAGTATACCGGCACGGGTCCACGAGCAGTACTTC.

The chain joins TRBV27 to TRBJ2-1; D call uncertain. CDR3 length: 14 residues. Germline loops: CDR1 MNHEY, CDR2 SMNVEV (reference sequence). The germline V and J ends were trimmed by 7 bases and 0 bases, with 10 bases remaining between them. CDR3 residues: CASMRLSSYNEQFF. CDR3 sequence (DNA): TGTGCCAGCATGCGGCTTTCCTCCTACAATGAGCAGTTCTTC.

DNA of the CDR3: TGTGCCAGTAGGTATGACATGAGTGGCAATCAGCCCCAGCATTTT. Residues: CASRYDMSGNQPQHF. V and J are TRBV19 and TRBJ1-5; the D is unclear. CDR1 is LNHDA and CDR2 is SQIVND in the germline V gene (reference sequence). V lost 6 bases to trimming and J lost 2 bases, with 14 bases between them. This CDR3 region has 15 residues. Looking up the rest from reference TRBV19 and TRBJ1-5 gives the full variable domain: DGGITQSPKYLFRKEGQNVTLSCEQNLNHDAMYWYRQDPGQGLRLIYYSQIVNDFQKGDIAEGYSVSREKKESFPLTVTSAQKNPTAFYLCASRYDMSGNQPQHFGDGTRLSIL.

This clone was seen only a few times. This rearrangement joins TRBV6-6 to TRBJ1-1; a weak D match, TRBD1 (5 bases). The CDR3 loop spans 14 amino acids. Germline V lookup: CDR1 MNHNY, CDR2 SVGAGI (reference sequence). With 7 bases removed from V and 4 bases from J, the gap between germline ends came to 16 bases. The CDR3 is CASTPVGGVTEAFF. CDR3 coding DNA: TGTGCCAGCACCCCCGTTGGGGGGGTCACTGAAGCTTTCTTT.

The chain employs TRBV30 and TRBJ1-2, with 7 bases identical to TRBD1. The CDR3 loop spans 15 amino acids. The V and J ends lost 0 bases and 7 bases, in that order; junction bases with no gene match: 11. Germline CDR1 GTSNPN, CDR2 SVGIG (reference sequence). CDR3 residues: CAWSVGSGGISGYTF. CDR3 DNA sequence: TGTGCCTGGAGTGTAGGGTCAGGGGGTATATCTGGCTACACCTTC.